The rows below give T cell receptor beta chains drawn from one sample of a study of control samples from healthy donors and cancer patients. Repertoires were generated with immunoSEQ multiplex PCR, while TCRdb's copy carries only in-frame clones and drops some. The sample includes some 120,000 clones, 88% of them seen just once. The sample comprised blood. Receptors originate from a man in his fifties or sixties in good health. Each CDR3 is given without its conserved first and last residue. The order of the fields is D gene, V gene, CDR3 protein. The D gene is left open where the match is weak.

D: -; V: TRBV28; CDR3: ASSLYTNYGYT
D: TRBD1; V: TRBV5-1; CDR3: ASSFFAGTGATGELF
D: -; V: TRBV6-1; CDR3: ASSEERAYEQY
D: TRBD2; V: TRBV7-2; CDR3: ASSVRLAGVTDTQY
D: -; V: TRBV6-5; CDR3: ASSYLVPFRAYEQY
D: -; V: TRBV11-2; CDR3: ASSLVTDTQY
D: -; V: TRBV10-3; CDR3: AISESTSEKLF
D: -; V: TRBV28; CDR3: ASSPTEGWNTEAF
D: TRBD1; V: TRBV6-5; CDR3: ASRGQGGGYEQY
D: -; V: TRBV7-9; CDR3: ASSYLPQDRAF
D: TRBD1; V: TRBV7-9; CDR3: ASSLTERQGTNEKLF
D: -; V: TRBV12-1; CDR3: ASSFDSAALQETQY
D: -; V: TRBV5-6; CDR3: ASSESGGRYNEQF
D: TRBD2; V: TRBV30; CDR3: AWRGSTYGGGHSYNEQF
D: TRBD1; V: TRBV2; CDR3: ASSEGQEGEKLF
D: -; V: TRBV6-5; CDR3: ASSSTGKGTEQY
D: TRBD1; V: TRBV28; CDR3: ASSPLFGTGSDQPQH
D: TRBD1; V: TRBV30; CDR3: ASNRDRGLDTQY
D: -; V: TRBV5-1; CDR3: ASSQDNYGYT
D: TRBD1; V: TRBV19; CDR3: ASSISRDRVVYYGYT
D: -; V: TRBV4-2; CDR3: ASSQDQVYEQY
D: -; V: TRBV7-2; CDR3: ASSPRRSGELF
D: -; V: TRBV2; CDR3: ASSGQEVTEAF
D: TRBD1; V: TRBV11-1; CDR3: ASNRQGETYEQY
D: -; V: TRBV4-1; CDR3: ASSQAPTVYGYT
D: TRBD1; V: TRBV19; CDR3: ASGDGTVGDTGELF
D: TRBD1; V: TRBV6-5; CDR3: ASRWVGGGGYT
D: -; V: TRBV5-1; CDR3: ASSLGGSNSYNEQF
D: -; V: TRBV18; CDR3: ASSPWGVSVETQY
D: TRBD1; V: TRBV12-3/TRBV12-4; CDR3: ASSLLGQGTQY
D: TRBD1; V: TRBV2; CDR3: ASIGTDYEQY
D: TRBD1; V: TRBV5-1; CDR3: ASSLEGGRQSGYT
D: TRBD1; V: TRBV6-6; CDR3: ASSETGEAF
D: -; V: TRBV19; CDR3: ASSISFGTRQLLNGYT
D: TRBD2; V: TRBV28; CDR3: ASSLRLAGGRDEQF
D: -; V: TRBV29-1; CDR3: SVVGGTFDNEQF
D: -; V: TRBV30; CDR3: ACAPRGPFEQY
D: -; V: TRBV28; CDR3: ASSSTNTDTQY
D: -; V: TRBV12-1; CDR3: ASSFRDKLSQRSSYEQY
D: -; V: TRBV3-1/TRBV3-2; CDR3: ASSPVRGSNTEAF
D: -; V: TRBV5-1; CDR3: ASSPGPGTFSNTYEQY
D: -; V: TRBV9; CDR3: ASSVDLRGDEQY
D: -; V: TRBV29-1; CDR3: SVLFGHSGANVLT
D: -; V: TRBV2; CDR3: ASSPSGRDTEAF
D: -; V: TRBV18; CDR3: ASSPREAQPQH
D: -; V: TRBV11-2; CDR3: ASSGDRGGYT
D: -; V: TRBV3-1/TRBV3-2; CDR3: ASGIAEGNYGYT
D: TRBD1; V: TRBV6-5; CDR3: ASRTTGVRYEQY
D: -; V: TRBV28; CDR3: ASSFSRAQH
D: TRBD1; V: TRBV6-5; CDR3: ASRYSGQGYEQY
D: TRBD1; V: TRBV4-2; CDR3: ASSPGQGPYNEQF
D: -; V: TRBV5-1; CDR3: ASSSGAGVNEQF
D: TRBD1; V: TRBV28; CDR3: ASSEPGTGSYTHYGYT